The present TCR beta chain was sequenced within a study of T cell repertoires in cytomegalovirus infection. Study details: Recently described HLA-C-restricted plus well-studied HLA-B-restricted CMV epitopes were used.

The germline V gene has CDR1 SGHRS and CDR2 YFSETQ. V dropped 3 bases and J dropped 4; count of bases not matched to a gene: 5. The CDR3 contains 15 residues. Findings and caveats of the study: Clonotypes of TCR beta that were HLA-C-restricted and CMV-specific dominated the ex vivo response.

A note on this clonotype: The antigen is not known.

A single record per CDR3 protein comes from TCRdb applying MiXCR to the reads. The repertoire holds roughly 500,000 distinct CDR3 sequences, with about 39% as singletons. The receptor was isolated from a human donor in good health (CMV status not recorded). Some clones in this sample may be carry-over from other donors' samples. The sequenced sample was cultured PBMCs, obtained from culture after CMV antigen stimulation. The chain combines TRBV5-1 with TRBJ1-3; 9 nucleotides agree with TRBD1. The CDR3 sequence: CASSYTGGTGNTIYF. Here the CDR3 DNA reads TGCGCCAGCAGCTACACAGGGGGCACCGGAAACACCATATATTTT.